The subject of this entry is one TCR beta chain. Antigen unknown. The data stem from a study of blood T cells in healthy people across ages. The donors, aged about 6 to 100, were healthy Caucasians from Russia. Isolation of PBMCs gave at least 7 million cells per sample. Study outcomes and limitations: The authors considered diversity estimates from one million T cells to be underestimates.

Alongside a J-beta primer mix, a sample-barcoded 5' primer served in a second PCR lasting roughly 7 to 12 cycles. Researchers report that a template-switch adaptor with 12 random nucleotides tagged each cDNA molecule. TCRdb recomputed calls from the 5' RACE reads with MiXCR, one row per CDR3 protein. The table lists about 1.8 million distinct CDR3 sequences, about 50% of them singletons. Sequencing was done on a sample of blood. The receptor was derived from a woman in her thirties or forties in good health.

The CDR3 loop reads CASSSDGTGGIGYTF. The CDR3 coding sequence is TGTGCCAGCAGCTCAGATGGGACAGGGGGCATTGGCTACACCTTC. V is TRBV7-2 and J is TRBJ1-2; 12 bases line up with TRBD1. The CDR3 covers 15 residues. The V segment lost 4 bases and the J segment 7 bases; nucleotides outside the gene matches: 7. Looked up from germline, CDR1 is SGHTA and CDR2 is FQGNSA.